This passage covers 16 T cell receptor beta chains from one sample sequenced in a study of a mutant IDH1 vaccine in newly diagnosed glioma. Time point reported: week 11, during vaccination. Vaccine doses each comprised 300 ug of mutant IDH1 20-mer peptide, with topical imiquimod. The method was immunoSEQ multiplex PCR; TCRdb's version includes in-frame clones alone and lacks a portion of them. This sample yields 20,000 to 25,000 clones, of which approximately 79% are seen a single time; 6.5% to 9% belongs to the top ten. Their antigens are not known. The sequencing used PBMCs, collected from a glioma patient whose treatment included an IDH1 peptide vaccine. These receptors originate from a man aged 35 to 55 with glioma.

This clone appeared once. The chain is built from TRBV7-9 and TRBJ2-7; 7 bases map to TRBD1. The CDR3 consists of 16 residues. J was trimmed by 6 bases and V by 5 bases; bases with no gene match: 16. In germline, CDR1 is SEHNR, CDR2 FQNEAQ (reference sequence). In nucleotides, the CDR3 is TGTGCCAGCAGCCCGGACCGTTACCAGGGGGACGCCGAGCAGTACTTC. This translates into CASSPDRYQGDAEQYF.

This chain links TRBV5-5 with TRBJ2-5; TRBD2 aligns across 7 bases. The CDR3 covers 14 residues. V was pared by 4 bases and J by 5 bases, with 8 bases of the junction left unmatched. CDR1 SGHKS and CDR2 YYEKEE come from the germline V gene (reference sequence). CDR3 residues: CASSLDWGGETQYF. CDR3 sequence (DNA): TGTGCCAGCAGCCTTGACTGGGGAGGGGAGACCCAGTACTTC.

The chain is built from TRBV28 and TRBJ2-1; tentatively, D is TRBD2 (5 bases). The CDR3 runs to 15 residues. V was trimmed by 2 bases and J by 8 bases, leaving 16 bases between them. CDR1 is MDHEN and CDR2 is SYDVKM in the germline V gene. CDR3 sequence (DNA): TGTGCCAGCAGTTTAAGCGGCGGTACACGCGATGAGCAGTTCTTC. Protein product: CASSLSGGTRDEQFF. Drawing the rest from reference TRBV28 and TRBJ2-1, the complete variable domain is DVKVTQSSRYLVKRTGEKVFLECVQDMDHENMFWYRQDPGLGLRLIYFSYDVKMKEKGDIPEGYSVSREKKERFSLILESASTNQTSMYLCASSLSGGTRDEQFFGPGTRLTVL.

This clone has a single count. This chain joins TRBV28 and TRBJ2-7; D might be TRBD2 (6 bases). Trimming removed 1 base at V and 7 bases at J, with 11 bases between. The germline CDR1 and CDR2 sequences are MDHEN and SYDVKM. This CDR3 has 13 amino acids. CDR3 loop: CASSLLMGGEQYV. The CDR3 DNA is TGTGCCAGCAGTTTATTAATGGGGGGTGAGCAGTACGTC.

In DNA form, the CDR3 reads TGTGCCAGCAGCGTAGCCGGCAGGGCCAACGAGCAGTACTTC. It specifies CASSVAGRANEQYF. The rearrangement links TRBV9 to TRBJ2-7, with a weak D call TRBD1 (5 bases). CDR3 length: 14 residues. Germline CDR1 and CDR2: SGDLS and YYNGEE. Trimming shortened V by 0 bases and J by 5 bases, and 12 bases separated the two germline ends.

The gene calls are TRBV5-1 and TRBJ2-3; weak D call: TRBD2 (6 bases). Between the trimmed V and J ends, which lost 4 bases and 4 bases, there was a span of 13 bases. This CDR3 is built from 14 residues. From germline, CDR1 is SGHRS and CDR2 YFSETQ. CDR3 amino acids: CASSPGVRADTQYF. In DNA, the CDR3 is TGCGCCAGCAGCCCGGGAGTCCGGGCAGATACGCAGTATTTT.

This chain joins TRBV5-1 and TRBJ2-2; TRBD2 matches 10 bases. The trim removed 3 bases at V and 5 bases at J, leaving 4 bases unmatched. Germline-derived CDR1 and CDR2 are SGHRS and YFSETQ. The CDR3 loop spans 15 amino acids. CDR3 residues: CASSSLAGPTGELFF. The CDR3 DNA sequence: TGCGCCAGCAGCTCACTAGCGGGACCAACCGGGGAGCTGTTTTTT. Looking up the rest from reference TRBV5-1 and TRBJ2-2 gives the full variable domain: KAGVTQTPRYLIKTRGQQVTLSCSPISGHRSVSWYQQTPGQGLQFLFEYFSETQRNKGNFPGRFSGRQFSNSRSEMNVSTLELGDSALYLCASSSLAGPTGELFFGEGSRLTVL.

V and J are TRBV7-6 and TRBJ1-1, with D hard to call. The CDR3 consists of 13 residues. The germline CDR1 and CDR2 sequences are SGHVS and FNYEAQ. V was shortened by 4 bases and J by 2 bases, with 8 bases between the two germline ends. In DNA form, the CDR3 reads TGTGCCAGCAGCTCCCAGGAAAACACTGAAGCTTTCTTT. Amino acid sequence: CASSSQENTEAFF.

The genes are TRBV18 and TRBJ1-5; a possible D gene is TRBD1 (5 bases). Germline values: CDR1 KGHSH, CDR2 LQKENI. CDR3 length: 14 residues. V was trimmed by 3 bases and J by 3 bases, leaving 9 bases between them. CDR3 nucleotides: TGTGCCAGCTCACCTCCGGGGCACAATCAGCCCCAGCATTTT. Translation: CASSPPGHNQPQHF.

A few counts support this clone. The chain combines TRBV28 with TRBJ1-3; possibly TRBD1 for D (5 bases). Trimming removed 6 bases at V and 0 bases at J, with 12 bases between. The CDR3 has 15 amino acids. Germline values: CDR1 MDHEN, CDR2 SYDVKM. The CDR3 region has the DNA TGTGCCAGCAGGGGGGACCGGAACTCTGGAAACACCATATATTTT. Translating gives CASRGDRNSGNTIYF.

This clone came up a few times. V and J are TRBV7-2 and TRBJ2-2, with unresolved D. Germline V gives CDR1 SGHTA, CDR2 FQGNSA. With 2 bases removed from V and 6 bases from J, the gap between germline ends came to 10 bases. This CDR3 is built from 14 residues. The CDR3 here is CASSLRLGSGELFF. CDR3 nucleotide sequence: TGTGCCAGCAGCTTAAGGCTAGGATCCGGGGAGCTGTTTTTT.

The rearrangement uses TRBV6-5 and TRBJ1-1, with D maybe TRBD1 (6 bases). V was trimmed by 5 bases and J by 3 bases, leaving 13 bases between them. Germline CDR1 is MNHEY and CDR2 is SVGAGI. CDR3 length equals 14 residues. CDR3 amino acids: CASSLQGRHTEAFF. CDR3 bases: TGTGCCAGCAGTCTACAGGGTCGACACACTGAAGCTTTCTTT.

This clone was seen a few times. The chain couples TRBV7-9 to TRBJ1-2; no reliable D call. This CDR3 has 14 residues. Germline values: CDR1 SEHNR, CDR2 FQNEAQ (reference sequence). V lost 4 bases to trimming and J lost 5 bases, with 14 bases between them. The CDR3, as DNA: TGTGCCAGCAGCTCGGAAGATCTATCGTATGGCTACACCTTC. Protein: CASSSEDLSYGYTF.

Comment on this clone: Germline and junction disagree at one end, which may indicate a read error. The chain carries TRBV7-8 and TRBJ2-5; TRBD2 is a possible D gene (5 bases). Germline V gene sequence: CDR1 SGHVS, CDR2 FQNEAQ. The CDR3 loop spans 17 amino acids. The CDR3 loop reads CASSVRVMAGPSEPQYF. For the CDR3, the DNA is TGTGCCAGCAGCGTCCGGGTTATGGCGGGCCCTTCAGAGCCCCAGTACTTC.

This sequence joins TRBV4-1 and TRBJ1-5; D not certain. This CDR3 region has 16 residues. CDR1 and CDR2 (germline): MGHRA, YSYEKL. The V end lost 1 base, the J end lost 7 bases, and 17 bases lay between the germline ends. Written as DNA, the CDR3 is TGCGCCAGCAGCCAAGGAAAAGGGCAAAGGCACCAGCCCCAGCATTTT. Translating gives CASSQGKGQRHQPQHF.

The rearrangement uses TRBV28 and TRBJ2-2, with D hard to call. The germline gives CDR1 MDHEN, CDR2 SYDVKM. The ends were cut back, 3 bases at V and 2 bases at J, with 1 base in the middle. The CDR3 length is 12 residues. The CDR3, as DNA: TGTGCCAGCAGTTTTAACACCGGGGAGCTGTTTTTT. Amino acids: CASSFNTGELFF.